This record covers a single TCR beta chain. CDR1 and CDR2 (germline): MNHEY, SVGAGI. The CDR3 has 14 amino acids. Trimming took 8 bases from V and 3 from J; bases not matched to a gene: 8. The data belong to a study of blood T cells in healthy people across ages. The second PCR ran roughly 6 to 12 cycles with a sample-barcoded 5' primer and J-beta primers. TCRdb reanalysed the 5' RACE reads using MiXCR and keeps one entry per CDR3 protein. The repertoire holds about 800,000 distinct CDR3 sequences, with approximately 25% as singletons. These same data were also listed under a study on T cells of mothers and their children.

The clonotype was recovered from a boy aged 10-17 years in good health. Sequencing used blood. This chain links TRBV6-5 with TRBJ2-7, with 9 bases that match TRBD1. CDR3 sequence (DNA): TGTGCCAGCTTAACAGACAGGGGGTTCTACGAGCAGTACTTC. Translated, it gives CASLTDRGFYEQYF.